These 20 T cell receptor beta chains were sequenced from one sample in a study of early T cells in non-severe SARS-CoV-2 infection. TCRdb itself ran the 5' RACE reads through MiXCR, one entry per CDR3 protein. The sample holds 35,000 to 45,000 distinct CDR3 sequences, 6% to 7.5% seen once. Sequencing used whole blood, obtained at baseline. These receptors were taken from an adult who was a healthcare worker with PCR-confirmed SARS-CoV-2 infection or an uninfected control (not recorded which).

This clonotype was recorded many times. DNA for the CDR3: TGTGCCAGCAGCCGCACAGATACGCAGTATTTT. Residues: CASSRTDTQYF. This chain uses TRBV6-1 with TRBJ2-3, with D uncertain. Trimming took 6 bases from V and 1 from J, leaving 2 bases between them. Germline V CDR1 and CDR2: MNHNS, SASEGT. This CDR3 region has 11 residues.

This clonotype was recorded many times. DNA of the CDR3: TGTGCCAGCTCACCCGACAGGGGCGAAGCTTTCTTT. The encoded protein is CASSPDRGEAFF. The J gene is TRBJ1-1, the V gene TRBV18; 8 nucleotides align to TRBD1. Germline V gives CDR1 KGHSH, CDR2 LQKENI. The V and J ends lost 3 bases and 8 bases, in that order; junction bases with no gene match: 2. The CDR3 spans 12 residues.

The chain carries TRBV6-5 and TRBJ2-7; D unresolved. The CDR3 totals 13 residues. V gave up 0 bases and J gave up 4 bases, with 7 bases separating them. Germline CDR1 MNHEY, CDR2 SVGAGI. CDR3 coding DNA: TGTGCCAGCAGTTACTCGCGAGGTTACGAGCAGTACTTC. Translated: CASSYSRGYEQYF.

This clonotype was detected ten times or more. Germline is not matched at one junction end, which may reflect a read error. The chain employs TRBV20-1 and TRBJ2-1, with TRBD2 matching over 7 bases. The CDR3 is made up of 13 amino acids. From germline, CDR1 is DFQATT and CDR2 SNEGSKA (reference sequence). The CDR3 protein is CSARGSGTPEQFF. In nucleotides, the CDR3 is TGCAGTGCCAGAGGAAGCGGGACTCCCGAGCAGTTCTTC.

The chain has TRBV5-1 and TRBJ1-3; unclear D gene. The CDR3 runs to 13 residues. CDR1 is SGHRS, CDR2 YFSETQ, per germline. V was shortened by 2 bases and J by 0 bases, with 3 bases between the two germline ends. The CDR3 DNA is TGCGCCAGCAGCTTAGCCTCTGGAAACACCATATATTTT. Protein sequence: CASSLASGNTIYF.

In this sample, this clonotype turned up many times. This chain joins TRBV9 and TRBJ2-3; D remains unclear. CDR1 SGDLS and CDR2 YYNGEE come from the germline V gene. Trimming pared 1 base from V and 3 bases from J, leaving 3 bases between. This CDR3 has 12 amino acids. CDR3 DNA: TGTGCCAGCAGCGTAATGACAGATACGCAGTATTTT. As protein: CASSVMTDTQYF.

This clonotype was counted ten times or more. The V gene is TRBV3-1, the J gene TRBJ2-1; 9 bases fit TRBD2. The germline CDR1 and CDR2 sequences are LGHDT and YNNKEL (reference sequence). Germline trimming cut 3 bases from V and 7 bases from J; bases unmatched to any gene: 7. The CDR3 covers 15 residues. The CDR3 is CASSQNSGSGNEQFF. The CDR3 coding sequence is TGTGCCAGCAGCCAGAATAGCGGGAGTGGTAATGAGCAGTTCTTC.

This clonotype was picked up a small number of times. The V and J genes are TRBV2 and TRBJ2-7; D not certain. V was cut by 7 bases and J by 4 bases, with 11 bases left in between. The V gene's germline CDR1 is SNHLY and CDR2 FYNNEI. CDR3 length: 12 residues. The CDR3 spells CASNAETYEQYF. In nucleotides, the CDR3 is TGTGCCAGCAACGCAGAAACGTACGAGCAGTACTTC.

This clonotype was picked up a small number of times. The chain employs TRBV19 and TRBJ2-1; TRBD2 matches 9 bases. Germline values: CDR1 LNHDA, CDR2 SQIVND (reference sequence). V was pared by 6 bases and J by 7 bases, with 19 bases of the junction left unmatched. This CDR3 is built from 18 residues. The DNA for the CDR3 is TGTGCCAGTAGAGGCCTTTCCTTGGCGGGAGGGAAAGGGAATGAGCAGTTCTTC. This translates into CASRGLSLAGGKGNEQFF.

In its sample, this clonotype was seen many times. V is TRBV20-1 and J is TRBJ1-5, with D uncertain. The V end was cut by 1 base, the J end by 3 bases, with 7 bases between. Per germline, CDR1 DFQATT and CDR2 SNEGSKA (reference sequence). This CDR3 contains 13 residues. DNA for the CDR3: TGCAGTGCTAGAGGGCCCGCCAATCAGCCCCAGCATTTT. It translates to CSARGPANQPQHF.

The rearrangement joins TRBV27 to TRBJ2-3, with TRBD2 identical over 9 bases. This CDR3 contains 13 residues. The V and J ends lost 6 bases and 14 bases, in that order; junction bases with no gene match: 12. Germline loops: CDR1 MNHEY, CDR2 SMNVEV (reference sequence). CDR3 protein: CASSASRLAGPYF. The CDR3 bases are TGTGCCAGCAGCGCTAGTAGGCTAGCGGGACCGTATTTT.

This clonotype was found a few times. The chain couples TRBV11-2 to TRBJ2-2; 8 bases are a match to TRBD1. The CDR3 has 15 residues. Germline V gene sequence: CDR1 SGHAT, CDR2 FQNNGV. J lost 4 bases, V lost 1 base, and 2 bases had no gene match. This CDR3 reads CASSLVQGATGELFF. CDR3 nucleotides: TGTGCCAGCAGCTTAGTTCAGGGGGCCACCGGGGAGCTGTTTTTT.

The rearrangement links TRBV4-1 to TRBJ2-1; D is unclear. The CDR3 totals 13 residues. The ends were cut back, 0 bases at V and 10 bases at J, with 10 bases in the middle. The germline CDR1 and CDR2 sequences are MGHRA and YSYEKL. CDR3 residues: CASSQDPPREQFF. The CDR3 DNA follows: TGCGCCAGCAGCCAAGACCCTCCAAGGGAGCAGTTCTTC.

In this sample, this clonotype turned up a few times. The chain links TRBV20-1 to TRBJ2-3, with TRBD2 matching 7 bases. This CDR3 has 15 amino acids. Germline CDR1 DFQATT, CDR2 SNEGSKA (reference sequence). V shed 0 bases, J shed 4 bases, and the junction held 7 bases outside the gene matches. The CDR3 DNA reads TGCAGTGCTAGAGATAAGCGGGACCCCGCAGATACGCAGTATTTT. Encoded protein: CSARDKRDPADTQYF.

V gene TRBV12-3 or TRBV12-4 combines with J gene TRBJ2-5; 8 nucleotides match TRBD1. Trimming took 6 bases from V and 5 from J; bases not matched to a gene: 11. This CDR3 has 15 amino acids. CDR3 bases: TGTGCCAGCAGAAACGGACAGGGAGAAAGGGAGACCCAGTACTTC. This translates into CASRNGQGERETQYF.

In this sample, this clonotype turned up a few times. This chain joins TRBV19 and TRBJ1-4, with D maybe TRBD1 (5 bases). This CDR3 region has 12 residues. CDR1 and CDR2 (germline): LNHDA, SQIVND (reference sequence). V was clipped by 6 bases and J by 7 bases, with 9 bases between them. CDR3 DNA: TGTGCCAGTAGAGGGGTAGCTGAAAAACTGTTTTTT. Amino acid sequence: CASRGVAEKLFF.

This clonotype was observed many times. The chain has TRBV11-2 and TRBJ1-5; weak D call: TRBD1 (6 bases). V was trimmed by 5 bases and J by 6 bases, leaving 11 bases between them. CDR3 length: 13 residues. Germline V lookup: CDR1 SGHAT, CDR2 FQNNGV. CDR3: CASSMGARQPQHF. DNA for the CDR3: TGTGCCAGCAGCATGGGGGCGCGTCAGCCCCAGCATTTT.

The chain recombines TRBV10-3 with TRBJ1-1, with 7 bases lining up with TRBD1. V gave up 3 bases and J gave up 3 bases; unmatched junction bases: 7. The CDR3 runs 15 residues. Germline CDR1 reads ENHRY; CDR2 reads SYGVKD. CDR3 DNA: TGTGCCATCAGTGACTTGACAGGGAAGCACACTGAAGCTTTCTTT. Translating it yields CAISDLTGKHTEAFF.

V usage is TRBV15 and J usage is TRBJ2-2; perhaps TRBD1 as D (6 bases). With 3 bases removed from V and 2 bases from J, the gap between germline ends came to 10 bases. From germline, CDR1 is LNHNV and CDR2 YYDKDF (reference sequence). CDR3 length: 15 residues. Here the CDR3 reads CATSSGQYNTGELFF. The DNA for the CDR3 is TGTGCCACCAGCAGCGGACAGTATAACACCGGGGAGCTGTTTTTT.

This clonotype was seen repeatedly, ten times or more. This chain uses TRBV18 with TRBJ2-6; no clear D. CDR3 length: 15 residues. Germline V gene sequence: CDR1 KGHSH, CDR2 LQKENI. Deletions cut 3 bases from V and 3 bases from J, with 9 bases between. The chain's CDR3 is CASSPGLGGANVLTF. The CDR3 coding sequence is TGTGCCAGCTCACCGGGATTAGGTGGGGCCAACGTCCTGACTTTC. The whole variable domain, remainder taken from reference TRBV18 and TRBJ2-6, is NAGVMQNPRHLVRRRGQEARLRCSPMKGHSHVYWYRQLPEEGLKFMVYLQKENIIDESGMPKERFSAEFPKEGPSILRIQQVVRGDSAAYFCASSPGLGGANVLTFGAGSRLTVL.